This TCR beta chain was identified during a study of T-cell memory formation after mild COVID-19. J was trimmed by 2 bases and V by 4 bases; bases with no gene match: 7. The CDR3 is 14 amino acids. Germline CDR1 GTSNPN, CDR2 SVGIG (reference sequence). TCRdb re-analysed the 5' RACE reads in MiXCR, keeping a single row per CDR3 protein. In the table there are around 340,000 distinct CDR3 sequences, approximately 13% of which are singletons. Sequenced input: PBMCs or a T cell subset sorted from them (not recorded which). The V gene is TRBV30, the J gene TRBJ2-7; 8 positions match TRBD1. This clonotype was obtained from a man in his late teens or twenties who had mild COVID-19 (a few samples of this study predate the infection). Cell type and time point are not known. The CDR3 DNA follows: TGTGCCTGGAAGGACAGGGTCACCGCCTACGAGCAGTACTTC. Its translation is CAWKDRVTAYEQYF.